This entry describes one T cell receptor beta chain. This specimen includes other DNA sequences encoding the same CDR3. These data come from a study of blood T cell repertoires in COVID-19. Study as a whole: Sources were T cells, B-cell-depleted T cells, or PBMCs; the material itself was cDNA or gDNA.

Trimming cost V 0 bases and J 2 bases; bases outside gene matches: 3. The CDR3 is 15 amino acids. Germline CDR1 LGHNA, CDR2 YSLEER. In the authors' methods: Quantification of nucleated cells was approximated via reference gene primer amplification. Some clones are missing from TCRdb's copy, which holds only in-frame ones; the method was immunoSEQ multiplex PCR. V and J calls and clone size come straight from that table; D and trimming were deduced from the DNA. The repertoire holds about 240,000 clones, 86% seen once, with 9% to 15% in the top ten. The sample was peripheral blood. This TCR came from an elderly man with acute or convalescent COVID-19. This chain links TRBV4-3 with TRBJ1-2; 7 bases agree with TRBD1. The CDR3 reads CASSQETGANYGYTF. CDR3 sequence (DNA): TGCGCCAGCAGCCAAGAAACAGGGGCGAACTATGGCTACACCTTC.